This is a list of T cell receptor beta chains from one sample in a study of T cell repertoires in cytomegalovirus infection. From the reads, TCRdb called clonotypes with MiXCR, one entry per CDR3 protein. This table holds about 180,000 distinct CDR3 sequences, about 15% found once. Material: CD8+ T cells from PBMCs. The receptors originated from a human donor in good health (CMV status not recorded). Some clones in this sample may be carry-over from other donors' samples. Each CDR3 is given with its conserved first and last residue. The order of the fields is D gene, V gene, clone size, CDR3 length, J gene, CDR3 protein, CDR3 DNA. A D gene is named only where the DNA matches it firmly. Expanded clones get a size class; other rows say once, few or many, or leave the size out.

d_call: TRBD2
v_call: TRBV29-1
clone_size: few
cdr3_length: 15
j_call: TRBJ2-4
cdr3_aa: CSVGGGLIAKNIQYF
cdr3_nt: TGCAGCGTTGGGGGGGGGTTGATAGCCAAAAACATTCAGTACTTC

d_call: .
v_call: TRBV4-1
clone_size: few
cdr3_length: 13
j_call: TRBJ2-5
cdr3_aa: CASRKVGGETQYF
cdr3_nt: TGCGCCAGCCGAAAAGTCGGGGGAGAGACCCAGTACTTC

d_call: .
v_call: TRBV10-3
clone_size: few
cdr3_length: 13
j_call: TRBJ2-7
cdr3_aa: CAISESTAYEQYF
cdr3_nt: TGTGCCATCAGTGAGTCGACAGCCTACGAGCAGTACTTC

d_call: TRBD2
v_call: TRBV20-1
clone_size: few
cdr3_length: 13
j_call: TRBJ2-7
cdr3_aa: CSARSGGDFEQYF
cdr3_nt: TGCAGTGCTAGGAGCGGGGGGGATTTTGAGCAGTACTTC

d_call: .
v_call: TRBV6-2/TRBV6-3
clone_size: few
cdr3_length: 16
j_call: TRBJ2-7
cdr3_aa: CASSFSSGDIYYEQYF
cdr3_nt: TGTGCCAGCAGTTTCAGCTCGGGAGATATATATTACGAGCAGTACTTC

d_call: .
v_call: TRBV12-3/TRBV12-4
clone_size: .
cdr3_length: 13
j_call: TRBJ2-1
cdr3_aa: CASSSSVLNEQFF
cdr3_nt: TGTGCCAGCAGTTCCTCCGTGTTGAATGAGCAGTTCTTC

d_call: .
v_call: TRBV6-2/TRBV6-3
clone_size: .
cdr3_length: 13
j_call: TRBJ1-2
cdr3_aa: CASSFPDKYGYTF
cdr3_nt: TGTGCCAGCAGTTTCCCGGACAAGTATGGCTACACCTTC

d_call: .
v_call: TRBV24-1
clone_size: many
cdr3_length: 13
j_call: TRBJ2-2
cdr3_aa: CATSERDTGELFF
cdr3_nt: TGTGCCACCAGTGAGCGGGACACCGGGGAGCTGTTTTTT

d_call: .
v_call: TRBV10-3
clone_size: few
cdr3_length: 14
j_call: TRBJ2-3
cdr3_aa: CAGRGGLDTDTQYF
cdr3_nt: TGTGCCGGGAGGGGGGGCCTGGACACAGATACGCAGTATTTT

d_call: TRBD1
v_call: TRBV7-6
clone_size: .
cdr3_length: 15
j_call: TRBJ1-1
cdr3_aa: CASSSRQGENTEAFF
cdr3_nt: TGTGCCAGCAGCTCCAGACAGGGGGAGAACACTGAAGCTTTCTTT

d_call: .
v_call: TRBV7-6
clone_size: .
cdr3_length: 16
j_call: TRBJ2-7
cdr3_aa: CASSLAREQNSYEQYF
cdr3_nt: TGTGCCAGCAGCTTAGCGCGAGAACAGAACTCCTACGAGCAGTACTTC

d_call: TRBD1
v_call: TRBV6-2/TRBV6-3
clone_size: .
cdr3_length: 15
j_call: TRBJ1-2
cdr3_aa: CASSYSGTGLWGYTF
cdr3_nt: TGTGCCAGCAGTTATTCCGGGACAGGGCTCTGGGGCTACACCTTC

d_call: .
v_call: TRBV7-6
clone_size: .
cdr3_length: 14
j_call: TRBJ1-3
cdr3_aa: CASSLAGQTNTIYF
cdr3_nt: TGTGCCAGCAGCTTAGCTGGACAAACAAACACCATATATTTT

d_call: TRBD1
v_call: TRBV7-6
clone_size: .
cdr3_length: 14
j_call: TRBJ2-7
cdr3_aa: CASSRRTGGAEQYF
cdr3_nt: TGTGCCAGCAGCAGACGGACAGGGGGCGCCGAGCAGTACTTC

d_call: .
v_call: TRBV4-1
clone_size: few
cdr3_length: 18
j_call: TRBJ2-1
cdr3_aa: CASSHIEGGTRGFNEQFF
cdr3_nt: TGCGCCAGCAGCCATATAGAGGGGGGGACGAGGGGCTTCAATGAGCAGTTCTTC

d_call: .
v_call: TRBV6-5
clone_size: .
cdr3_length: 14
j_call: TRBJ1-1
cdr3_aa: CARSYEEGGTEAFF
cdr3_nt: TGTGCCCGCAGTTACGAAGAGGGAGGTACTGAAGCTTTCTTT

d_call: TRBD1
v_call: TRBV7-9
clone_size: .
cdr3_length: 15
j_call: TRBJ1-1
cdr3_aa: CASSSHRGQNTEAFF
cdr3_nt: TGTGCCAGCAGCTCCCACAGGGGGCAGAACACTGAAGCTTTCTTT

d_call: .
v_call: TRBV6-2/TRBV6-3
clone_size: few
cdr3_length: 14
j_call: TRBJ2-1
cdr3_aa: CASAHRESYNEQFF
cdr3_nt: TGTGCCAGCGCCCACAGGGAATCATACAATGAGCAGTTCTTC

d_call: .
v_call: TRBV7-2
clone_size: few
cdr3_length: 13
j_call: TRBJ2-3
cdr3_aa: CASSSPSTDTQYF
cdr3_nt: TGTGCCAGCAGCTCCCCCAGCACAGATACGCAGTATTTT

d_call: .
v_call: TRBV25-1
clone_size: .
cdr3_length: 14
j_call: TRBJ1-1
cdr3_aa: CASSDDPPNTEAFF
cdr3_nt: TGTGCCAGCAGTGATGATCCCCCGAACACTGAAGCTTTCTTT

d_call: TRBD1
v_call: TRBV7-9
clone_size: .
cdr3_length: 18
j_call: TRBJ1-5
cdr3_aa: CASSLEETGHYSNQPQHF
cdr3_nt: TGTGCCAGCAGCTTAGAGGAGACAGGGCATTATAGCAATCAGCCCCAGCATTTT

d_call: .
v_call: TRBV7-2
clone_size: many
cdr3_length: 16
j_call: TRBJ1-1
cdr3_aa: CASSPRGQGGSTEAFF
cdr3_nt: TGTGCCAGCAGCCCACGAGGGCAGGGAGGGAGCACTGAAGCTTTCTTT

d_call: .
v_call: TRBV7-9
clone_size: few
cdr3_length: 15
j_call: TRBJ1-5
cdr3_aa: CASSLGGGRNQPQHF
cdr3_nt: TGTGCCAGCAGCTTAGGAGGGGGACGGAATCAGCCCCAGCATTTT

d_call: .
v_call: TRBV10-3
clone_size: .
cdr3_length: 12
j_call: TRBJ1-1
cdr3_aa: CAISVGDTEAFF
cdr3_nt: TGTGCCATCAGTGTTGGGGACACTGAAGCTTTCTTT

d_call: .
v_call: TRBV12-3/TRBV12-4
clone_size: few
cdr3_length: 13
j_call: TRBJ1-5
cdr3_aa: CASSKGLLQPQHF
cdr3_nt: TGTGCCAGCAGCAAGGGACTCCTCCAGCCCCAGCATTTT

d_call: .
v_call: TRBV20-1
clone_size: few
cdr3_length: 13
j_call: TRBJ1-1
cdr3_aa: CSAEPGVYTEAFF
cdr3_nt: TGCAGTGCAGAACCGGGAGTTTACACTGAAGCTTTCTTT

d_call: .
v_call: TRBV12-3/TRBV12-4
clone_size: few
cdr3_length: 16
j_call: TRBJ1-1
cdr3_aa: CASSSGRKTMNTEAFF
cdr3_nt: TGTGCCAGCAGTTCCGGACGGAAAACTATGAACACTGAAGCTTTCTTT

d_call: .
v_call: TRBV12-3/TRBV12-4
clone_size: .
cdr3_length: 14
j_call: TRBJ1-5
cdr3_aa: CASSSVSGNQPQHF
cdr3_nt: TGTGCCAGCAGCTCCGTGTCGGGCAATCAGCCCCAGCATTTT

d_call: .
v_call: TRBV4-1
clone_size: many
cdr3_length: 13
j_call: TRBJ1-1
cdr3_aa: CASSQGRGTEAFF
cdr3_nt: TGTGCCAGCAGCCAAGGGCGGGGCACTGAAGCTTTCTTT

d_call: TRBD1
v_call: TRBV30
clone_size: few
cdr3_length: 17
j_call: TRBJ2-6
cdr3_aa: CAWTTGQGRSGANVLTF
cdr3_nt: TGTGCCTGGACCACCGGACAGGGGAGGTCTGGGGCCAACGTCCTGACTTTC

d_call: .
v_call: TRBV28
clone_size: .
cdr3_length: 15
j_call: TRBJ1-1
cdr3_aa: CASSPRREMNTEAFF
cdr3_nt: TGTGCCAGCAGCCCCCGGCGGGAAATGAACACTGAAGCTTTCTTT

d_call: .
v_call: TRBV6-5
clone_size: few
cdr3_length: 13
j_call: TRBJ2-7
cdr3_aa: CASSYGVYYEQYF
cdr3_nt: TGTGCCAGCAGTTACGGGGTATACTACGAGCAGTACTTC

d_call: .
v_call: TRBV29-1
clone_size: few
cdr3_length: 14
j_call: TRBJ1-5
cdr3_aa: CSVITGQNNQPQHF
cdr3_nt: TGCAGCGTTATAACGGGACAAAACAATCAGCCCCAGCATTTT

d_call: .
v_call: TRBV19
clone_size: .
cdr3_length: 14
j_call: TRBJ2-7
cdr3_aa: CASSITARADEQYF
cdr3_nt: TGTGCCAGTAGTATAACCGCACGGGCCGACGAGCAGTACTTC

d_call: .
v_call: TRBV12-3/TRBV12-4
clone_size: .
cdr3_length: 12
j_call: TRBJ1-4
cdr3_aa: CATRTGNEKLFF
cdr3_nt: TGTGCCACCCGGACCGGTAATGAAAAACTGTTTTTT

d_call: .
v_call: TRBV7-8
clone_size: few
cdr3_length: 14
j_call: TRBJ1-1
cdr3_aa: CASSPPGGGTEAFF
cdr3_nt: TGTGCCAGCAGCCCCCCGGGGGGGGGCACTGAAGCTTTCTTT

d_call: TRBD1
v_call: TRBV7-9
clone_size: .
cdr3_length: 15
j_call: TRBJ1-2
cdr3_aa: CASSSDQGDNYGYTF
cdr3_nt: TGTGCCAGCAGCAGCGATCAGGGGGACAACTATGGCTACACCTTC

d_call: .
v_call: TRBV2
clone_size: .
cdr3_length: 16
j_call: TRBJ1-2
cdr3_aa: CASPRGSTGLFYGYTF
cdr3_nt: TGTGCCAGCCCTCGGGGCTCTACAGGGTTATTTTATGGCTACACCTTC

d_call: TRBD2
v_call: TRBV29-1
clone_size: .
cdr3_length: 16
j_call: TRBJ2-3
cdr3_aa: CSVVVLAESSTDTQYF
cdr3_nt: TGCAGCGTAGTCGTACTAGCGGAGTCTAGCACAGATACGCAGTATTTT

d_call: TRBD1
v_call: TRBV7-6
clone_size: few
cdr3_length: 17
j_call: TRBJ2-7
cdr3_aa: CASSPTGTGGGEYEQYF
cdr3_nt: TGTGCCAGCAGCCCCACCGGGACAGGGGGCGGGGAATACGAGCAGTACTTC

d_call: TRBD1
v_call: TRBV10-1
clone_size: .
cdr3_length: 13
j_call: TRBJ1-5
cdr3_aa: CASSDRGLQPQHF
cdr3_nt: TGCGCCAGCAGTGACAGGGGGCTTCAGCCCCAGCATTTT

d_call: .
v_call: TRBV12-3/TRBV12-4
clone_size: once
cdr3_length: 12
j_call: TRBJ2-3
cdr3_aa: CASSFSSDTQYF
cdr3_nt: TGTGCCAGCAGTTTCAGCAGCGATACGCAGTATTTT

d_call: .
v_call: TRBV4-3
clone_size: few
cdr3_length: 15
j_call: TRBJ1-6
cdr3_aa: CASSQGSSYNSPLHF
cdr3_nt: TGCGCCAGCAGCCAGGGGAGCTCCTATAATTCACCCCTCCACTTT

d_call: .
v_call: TRBV28
clone_size: few
cdr3_length: 13
j_call: TRBJ2-7
cdr3_aa: CASKTRGYYEQYF
cdr3_nt: TGTGCCAGCAAAACAAGGGGCTATTACGAGCAGTACTTC

d_call: .
v_call: TRBV28
clone_size: few
cdr3_length: 14
j_call: TRBJ1-5
cdr3_aa: CASSLRAGYQPQHF
cdr3_nt: TGTGCCAGCAGTTTAAGGGCAGGGTATCAGCCCCAGCATTTT

d_call: .
v_call: TRBV28
clone_size: many
cdr3_length: 15
j_call: TRBJ1-1
cdr3_aa: CASSFVRDLNTEAFF
cdr3_nt: TGTGCCAGCAGTTTCGTACGGGACTTGAACACTGAAGCTTTCTTT

d_call: .
v_call: TRBV9
clone_size: .
cdr3_length: 16
j_call: TRBJ1-1
cdr3_aa: CASRTRGGQEGTEAFF
cdr3_nt: TGTGCCAGCAGGACACGAGGGGGACAAGAGGGGACTGAAGCTTTCTTT

d_call: .
v_call: TRBV7-9
clone_size: .
cdr3_length: 15
j_call: TRBJ2-2
cdr3_aa: CASSRVGGISGELFF
cdr3_nt: TGTGCCAGCAGTCGAGTTGGGGGAATTTCCGGGGAGCTGTTTTTT

d_call: .
v_call: TRBV7-2
clone_size: .
cdr3_length: 12
j_call: TRBJ2-1
cdr3_aa: CASSTIVNEQFF
cdr3_nt: TGTGCCAGCAGCACGATCGTGAATGAGCAGTTCTTC

d_call: .
v_call: TRBV7-2
clone_size: many
cdr3_length: 15
j_call: TRBJ1-1
cdr3_aa: CASSLRPGLNTEAFF
cdr3_nt: TGTGCCAGCAGCTTACGTCCAGGATTGAACACTGAAGCTTTCTTT

d_call: TRBD1
v_call: TRBV7-9
clone_size: few
cdr3_length: 16
j_call: TRBJ1-1
cdr3_aa: CASTPDRGKMNTEAFF
cdr3_nt: TGTGCCAGCACCCCAGACAGGGGCAAGATGAACACTGAAGCTTTCTTT

d_call: .
v_call: TRBV6-5
clone_size: few
cdr3_length: 15
j_call: TRBJ2-7
cdr3_aa: CASSSNSALIYEQYF
cdr3_nt: TGTGCCAGCAGTTCTAACAGCGCCCTGATTTACGAGCAGTACTTC

d_call: .
v_call: TRBV7-2
clone_size: many
cdr3_length: 14
j_call: TRBJ1-6
cdr3_aa: CASSLVTAISPLHF
cdr3_nt: TGTGCCAGCAGCTTAGTGACAGCTATTTCACCCCTCCACTTT

d_call: TRBD2
v_call: TRBV4-2
clone_size: few
cdr3_length: 15
j_call: TRBJ2-7
cdr3_aa: CASSQDAGGEYEQYF
cdr3_nt: TGTGCCAGCAGCCAAGATGCGGGGGGCGAATACGAGCAGTACTTC

d_call: TRBD2
v_call: TRBV7-2
clone_size: .
cdr3_length: 15
j_call: TRBJ2-3
cdr3_aa: CASSSTSGAGDTQYF
cdr3_nt: TGTGCCAGCAGCTCTACTAGCGGTGCCGGAGATACGCAGTATTTT

d_call: .
v_call: TRBV7-9
clone_size: .
cdr3_length: 16
j_call: TRBJ2-2
cdr3_aa: CASSLTGRGYTGELFF
cdr3_nt: TGTGCCAGCAGCTTAACAGGCAGGGGATATACCGGGGAGCTGTTTTTT

d_call: TRBD1
v_call: TRBV4-3
clone_size: .
cdr3_length: 17
j_call: TRBJ1-2
cdr3_aa: CASSQDTSQGPNYGYTF
cdr3_nt: TGCGCCAGCAGCCAAGATACCTCACAGGGGCCTAACTATGGCTACACCTTC